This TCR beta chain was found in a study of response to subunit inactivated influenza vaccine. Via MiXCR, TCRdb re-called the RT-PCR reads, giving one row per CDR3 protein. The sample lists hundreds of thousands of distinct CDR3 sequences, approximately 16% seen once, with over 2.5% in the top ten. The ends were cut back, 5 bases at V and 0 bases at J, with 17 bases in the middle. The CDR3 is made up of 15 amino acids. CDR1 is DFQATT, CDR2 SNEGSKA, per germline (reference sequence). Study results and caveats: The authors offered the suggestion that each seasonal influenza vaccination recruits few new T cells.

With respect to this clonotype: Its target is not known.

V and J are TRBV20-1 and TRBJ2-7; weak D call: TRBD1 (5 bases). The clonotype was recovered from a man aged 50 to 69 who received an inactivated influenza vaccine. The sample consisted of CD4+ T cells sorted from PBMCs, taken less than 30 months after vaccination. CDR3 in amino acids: CSARSRASSSYEQYF. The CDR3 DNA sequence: TGCAGTGCTCGTTCCAGGGCTTCTAGCTCCTACGAGCAGTACTTC.